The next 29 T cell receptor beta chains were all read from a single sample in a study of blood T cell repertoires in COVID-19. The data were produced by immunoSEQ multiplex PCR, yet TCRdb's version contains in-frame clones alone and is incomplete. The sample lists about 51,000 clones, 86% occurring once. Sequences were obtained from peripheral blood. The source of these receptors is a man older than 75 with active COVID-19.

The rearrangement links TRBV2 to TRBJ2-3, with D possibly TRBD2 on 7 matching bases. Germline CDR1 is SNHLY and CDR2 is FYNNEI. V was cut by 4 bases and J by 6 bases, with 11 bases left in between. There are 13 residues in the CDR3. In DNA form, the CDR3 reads TGTGCCAGCAGTGTCGGGGGGCGGGATACGCAGTATTTT. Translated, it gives CASSVGGRDTQYF.

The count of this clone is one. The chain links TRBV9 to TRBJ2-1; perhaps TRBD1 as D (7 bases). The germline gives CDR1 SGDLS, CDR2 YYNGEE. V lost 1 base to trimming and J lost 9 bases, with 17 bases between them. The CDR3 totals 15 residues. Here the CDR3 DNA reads TGTGCCAGCAGCGTAACGACAGGGAGCGGGCTTGAGCAGTTCTTC. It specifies CASSVTTGSGLEQFF.

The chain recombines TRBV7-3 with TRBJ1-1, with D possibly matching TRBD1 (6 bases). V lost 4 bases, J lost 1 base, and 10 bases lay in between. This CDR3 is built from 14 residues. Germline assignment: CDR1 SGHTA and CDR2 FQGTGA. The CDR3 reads CASSSTGSNTEAFF. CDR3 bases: TGTGCCAGCAGCTCTACAGGGTCGAACACTGAAGCTTTCTTT.

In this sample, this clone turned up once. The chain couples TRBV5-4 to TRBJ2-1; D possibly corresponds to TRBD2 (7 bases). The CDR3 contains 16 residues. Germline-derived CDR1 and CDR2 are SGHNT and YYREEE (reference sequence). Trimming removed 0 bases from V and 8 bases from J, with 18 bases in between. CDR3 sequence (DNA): TGTGCCAGCAGCTTGGGTGGGGGGGCCCTCCAATATGAGCAGTTCTTC. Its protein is CASSLGGGALQYEQFF.

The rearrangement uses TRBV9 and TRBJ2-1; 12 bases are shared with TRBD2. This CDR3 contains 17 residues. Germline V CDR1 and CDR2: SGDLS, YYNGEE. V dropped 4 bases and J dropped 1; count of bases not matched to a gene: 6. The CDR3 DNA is TGTGCCAGCAGCATAAGGACTAGCGGGAATTCCTACAATGAGCAGTTCTTC. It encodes CASSIRTSGNSYNEQFF. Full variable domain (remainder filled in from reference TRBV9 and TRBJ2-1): DSGVTQTPKHLITATGQRVTLRCSPRSGDLSVYWYQQSLDQGLQFLIQYYNGEERAKGNILERFSAQQFPDLHSELNLSSLELGDSALYFCASSIRTSGNSYNEQFFGPGTRLTVL.

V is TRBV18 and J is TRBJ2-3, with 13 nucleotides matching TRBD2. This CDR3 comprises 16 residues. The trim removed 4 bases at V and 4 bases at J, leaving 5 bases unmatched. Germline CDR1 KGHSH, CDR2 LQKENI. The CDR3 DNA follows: TGTGCCAGCTCACTTTGGACTAGCGGGAGTTCAGATACGCAGTATTTT. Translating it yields CASSLWTSGSSDTQYF.

CDR3 DNA sequence: TGTGCCAGCAGCTTATACAGCTCCTATAATTCACCCCTCCACTTT. This codes for CASSLYSSYNSPLHF. The chain is built from TRBV13 and TRBJ1-6; D gene uncertain. The CDR3 has 15 amino acids. CDR1 is PRHDT and CDR2 is FYEKMQ in the germline V gene (reference sequence). V was clipped by 2 bases and J by 0 bases, with 5 bases between them.

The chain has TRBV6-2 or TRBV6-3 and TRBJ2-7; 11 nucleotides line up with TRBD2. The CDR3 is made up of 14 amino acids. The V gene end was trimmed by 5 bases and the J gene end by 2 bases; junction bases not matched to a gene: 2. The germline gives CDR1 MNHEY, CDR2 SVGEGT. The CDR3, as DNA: TGTGCCAGCAGTCGGACTAGCGGGCCCTACGAGCAGTACTTC. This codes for CASSRTSGPYEQYF.

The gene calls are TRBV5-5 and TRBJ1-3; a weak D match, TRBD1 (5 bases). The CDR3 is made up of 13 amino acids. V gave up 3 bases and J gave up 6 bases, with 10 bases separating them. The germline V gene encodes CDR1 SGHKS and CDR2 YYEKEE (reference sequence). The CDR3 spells CASSSTGLNTIYF. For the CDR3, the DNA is TGTGCCAGCAGCTCCACAGGCTTAAACACCATATATTTT.

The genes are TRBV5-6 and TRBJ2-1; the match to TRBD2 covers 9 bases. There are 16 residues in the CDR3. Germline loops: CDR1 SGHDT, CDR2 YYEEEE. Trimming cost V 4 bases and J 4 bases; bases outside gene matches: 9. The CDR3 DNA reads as TGTGCCAGCAGCGTAATCTCTAGCGGGATATACAATGAGCAGTTCTTC. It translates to CASSVISSGIYNEQFF.

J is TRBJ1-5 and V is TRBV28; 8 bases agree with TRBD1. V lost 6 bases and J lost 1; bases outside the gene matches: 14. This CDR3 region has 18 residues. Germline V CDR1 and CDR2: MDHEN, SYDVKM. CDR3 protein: CASRPPNRGAGSNQPQHF. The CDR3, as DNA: TGTGCCAGCAGACCCCCCAACAGGGGGGCTGGCAGCAATCAGCCCCAGCATTTT.

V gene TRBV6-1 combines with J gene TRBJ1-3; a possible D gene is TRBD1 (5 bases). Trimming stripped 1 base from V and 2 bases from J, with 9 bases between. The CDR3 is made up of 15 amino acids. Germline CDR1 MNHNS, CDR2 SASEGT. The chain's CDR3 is CASSEGRGAGNTIYF. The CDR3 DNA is TGTGCCAGCAGTGAAGGTCGGGGGGCTGGAAACACCATATATTTT.

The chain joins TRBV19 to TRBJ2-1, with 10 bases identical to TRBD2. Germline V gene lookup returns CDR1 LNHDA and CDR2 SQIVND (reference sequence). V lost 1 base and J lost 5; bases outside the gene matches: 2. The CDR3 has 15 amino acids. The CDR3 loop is CASSIVLAGHNEQFF. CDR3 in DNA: TGTGCCAGTAGTATAGTACTAGCGGGACACAATGAGCAGTTCTTC. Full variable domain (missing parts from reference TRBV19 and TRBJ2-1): DGGITQSPKYLFRKEGQNVTLSCEQNLNHDAMYWYRQDPGQGLRLIYYSQIVNDFQKGDIAEGYSVSREKKESFPLTVTSAQKNPTAFYLCASSIVLAGHNEQFFGPGTRLTVL.

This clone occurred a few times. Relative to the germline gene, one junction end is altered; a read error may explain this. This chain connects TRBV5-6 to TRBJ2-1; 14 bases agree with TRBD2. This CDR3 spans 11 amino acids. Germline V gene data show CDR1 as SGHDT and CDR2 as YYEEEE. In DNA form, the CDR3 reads TGTGCCAGCAGCTCGGGACTAGCGGGAGTCTTC. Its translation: CASSSGLAGVF.

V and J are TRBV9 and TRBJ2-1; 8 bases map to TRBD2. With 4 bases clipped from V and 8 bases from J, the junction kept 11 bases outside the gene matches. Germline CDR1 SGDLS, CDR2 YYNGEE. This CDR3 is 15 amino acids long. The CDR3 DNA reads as TGTGCCAGCAGCATGAGCGGGAGAGGGATTCATGAGCAGTTCTTC. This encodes CASSMSGRGIHEQFF.

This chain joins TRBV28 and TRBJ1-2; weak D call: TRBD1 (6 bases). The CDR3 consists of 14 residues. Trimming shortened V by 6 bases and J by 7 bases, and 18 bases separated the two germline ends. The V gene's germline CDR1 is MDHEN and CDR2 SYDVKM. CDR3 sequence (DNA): TGTGCCAGCAGGCCCCCCCCGGGGGGCAGTGGCTACACCTTC. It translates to CASRPPPGGSGYTF.

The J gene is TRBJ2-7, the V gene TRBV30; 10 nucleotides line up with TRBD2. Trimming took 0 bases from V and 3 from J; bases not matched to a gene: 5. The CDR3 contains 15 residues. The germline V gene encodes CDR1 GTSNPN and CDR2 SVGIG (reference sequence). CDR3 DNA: TGTGCCTGGAGTGTGAGTCCTAGCGGGAGCTACGAGCAGTACTTC. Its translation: CAWSVSPSGSYEQYF.

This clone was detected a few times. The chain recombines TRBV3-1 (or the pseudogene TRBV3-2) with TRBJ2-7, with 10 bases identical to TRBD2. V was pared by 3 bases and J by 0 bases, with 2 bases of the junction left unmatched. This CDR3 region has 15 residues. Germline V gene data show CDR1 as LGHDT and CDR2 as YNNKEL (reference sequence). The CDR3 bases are TGTGCCAGCAGCCATTCTAGCGGGAGCTCCTACGAGCAGTACTTC. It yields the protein CASSHSSGSSYEQYF.

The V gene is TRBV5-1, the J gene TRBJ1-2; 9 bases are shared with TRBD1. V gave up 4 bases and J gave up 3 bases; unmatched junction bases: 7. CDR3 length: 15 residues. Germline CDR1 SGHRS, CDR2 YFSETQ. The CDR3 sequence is CASSEGQGGDYGYTF. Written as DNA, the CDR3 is TGCGCCAGCAGCGAGGGACAGGGTGGGGACTATGGCTACACCTTC.

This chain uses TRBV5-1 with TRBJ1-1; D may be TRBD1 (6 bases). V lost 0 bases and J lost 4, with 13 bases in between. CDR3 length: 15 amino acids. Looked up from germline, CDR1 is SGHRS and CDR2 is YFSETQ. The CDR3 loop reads CASSLEWGQGTEAFF. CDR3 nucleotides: TGCGCCAGCAGCTTGGAGTGGGGGCAAGGCACTGAAGCTTTCTTT.

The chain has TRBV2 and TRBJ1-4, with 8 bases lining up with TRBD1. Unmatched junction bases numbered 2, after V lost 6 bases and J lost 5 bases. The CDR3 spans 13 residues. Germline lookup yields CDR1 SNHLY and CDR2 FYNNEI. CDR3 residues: CASRRDRNEKLFF. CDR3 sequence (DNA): TGTGCCAGCAGGCGGGACAGGAATGAAAAACTGTTTTTT.

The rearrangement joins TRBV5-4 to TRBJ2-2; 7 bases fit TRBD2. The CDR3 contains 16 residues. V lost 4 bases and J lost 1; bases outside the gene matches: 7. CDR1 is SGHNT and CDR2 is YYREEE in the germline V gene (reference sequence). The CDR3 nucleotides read TGTGCCAGCAGCCAGGGAGGGCAGATGAACACCGGGGAGCTGTTTTTT. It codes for CASSQGGQMNTGELFF.

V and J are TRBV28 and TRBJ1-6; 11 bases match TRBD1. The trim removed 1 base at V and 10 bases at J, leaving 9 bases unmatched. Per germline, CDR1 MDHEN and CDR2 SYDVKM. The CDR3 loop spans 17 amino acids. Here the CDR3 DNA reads TGTGCCAGCAGTTTATATTTCGGACAGGGGGCGAAATCACCCCTCCACTTT. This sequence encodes CASSLYFGQGAKSPLHF.

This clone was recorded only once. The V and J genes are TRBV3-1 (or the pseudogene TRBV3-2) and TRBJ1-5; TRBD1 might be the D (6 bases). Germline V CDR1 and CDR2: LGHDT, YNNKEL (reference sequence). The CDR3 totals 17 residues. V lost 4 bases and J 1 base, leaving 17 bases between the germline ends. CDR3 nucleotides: TGTGCCAGCAGCCCCAGCCCTCGACAGGTGAGCAATCAGCCCCAGCATTTT. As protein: CASSPSPRQVSNQPQHF.

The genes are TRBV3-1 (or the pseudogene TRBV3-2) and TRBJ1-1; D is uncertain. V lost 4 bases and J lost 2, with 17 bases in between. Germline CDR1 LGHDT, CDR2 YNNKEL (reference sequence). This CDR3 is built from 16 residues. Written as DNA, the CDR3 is TGTGCCAGCAGCCTCTATATGTACAGAAACAACACTGAAGCTTTCTTT. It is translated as CASSLYMYRNNTEAFF.

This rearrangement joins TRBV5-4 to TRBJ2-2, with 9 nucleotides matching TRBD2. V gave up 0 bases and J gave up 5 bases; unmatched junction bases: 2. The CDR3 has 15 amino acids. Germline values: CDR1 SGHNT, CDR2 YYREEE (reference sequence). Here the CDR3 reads CASSLALAGTGELFF. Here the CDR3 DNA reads TGTGCCAGCAGCTTGGCGCTAGCGGGAACCGGGGAGCTGTTTTTT.

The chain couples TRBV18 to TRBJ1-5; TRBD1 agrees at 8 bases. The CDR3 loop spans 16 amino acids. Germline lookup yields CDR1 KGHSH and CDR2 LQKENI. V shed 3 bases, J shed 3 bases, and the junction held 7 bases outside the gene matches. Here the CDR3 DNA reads TGTGCCAGCTCACCCTCGACAGGGGTGATCAATCAGCCCCAGCATTTT. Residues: CASSPSTGVINQPQHF.

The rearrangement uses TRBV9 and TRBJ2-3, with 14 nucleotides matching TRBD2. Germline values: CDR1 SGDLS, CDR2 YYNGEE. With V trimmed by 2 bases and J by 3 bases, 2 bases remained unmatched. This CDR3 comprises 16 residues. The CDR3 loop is CASSVGTSGRTDTQYF. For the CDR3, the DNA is TGTGCCAGCAGCGTGGGGACTAGCGGGAGAACAGATACGCAGTATTTT.

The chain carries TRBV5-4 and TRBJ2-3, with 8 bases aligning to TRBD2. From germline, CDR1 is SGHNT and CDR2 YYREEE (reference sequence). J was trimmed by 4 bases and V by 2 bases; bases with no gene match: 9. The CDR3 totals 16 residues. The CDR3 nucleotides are TGTGCCAGCAGCTTATCTTCAGGGACTAGGGCAGATACGCAGTATTTT. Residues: CASSLSSGTRADTQYF.